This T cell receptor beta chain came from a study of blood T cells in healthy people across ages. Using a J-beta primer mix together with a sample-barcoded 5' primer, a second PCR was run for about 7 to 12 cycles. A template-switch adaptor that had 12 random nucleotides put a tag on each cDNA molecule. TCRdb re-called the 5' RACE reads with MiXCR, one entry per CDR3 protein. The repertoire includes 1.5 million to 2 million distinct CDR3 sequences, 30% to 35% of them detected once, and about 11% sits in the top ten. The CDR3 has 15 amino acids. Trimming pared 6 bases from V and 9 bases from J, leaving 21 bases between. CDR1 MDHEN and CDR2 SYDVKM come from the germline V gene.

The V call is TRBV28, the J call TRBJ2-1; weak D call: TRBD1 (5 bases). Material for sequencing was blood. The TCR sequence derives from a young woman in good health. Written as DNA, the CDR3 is TGTGCCAGCAGCCCTTATCCAGGGTACCGGGTTGAGCAGTTCTTC. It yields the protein CASSPYPGYRVEQFF.